The entry that follows covers one TCR beta chain sequence. This sample is part of a study of blood T cell repertoires in COVID-19. Background on the study: The United States, Italy and Spain provided the acute and convalescent COVID-19 samples. From T cells, B-cell-depleted T cells, or PBMCs came the material, which was cDNA or gDNA.

The V gene lost 6 bases and the J gene lost 1 base, with 9 bases spanning the gap. The CDR3 covers 13 residues. Germline CDR1 MNHEY, CDR2 SMNVEV (reference sequence). As originally analysed: Researchers report that nucleated cell counts were estimated from reference gene primer amplification. Data came from immunoSEQ multiplex PCR; TCRdb stores just in-frame clones and leaves some out. For V, J and clone size, that table is used; D and trimming come from the DNA. The sample includes around 140,000 clones, over 75% of them seen just once. The sequencing input was peripheral blood. The rearrangement uses TRBV27 and TRBJ1-1, with D possibly TRBD1 on 5 matching bases. The clonotype comes from a woman aged 45-65 years with acute or convalescent COVID-19. CDR3 nucleotide sequence: TGTGCCAGCAGCTTACAGGAGAACACTGAAGCTTTCTTT. This encodes CASSLQENTEAFF.